Following are 29 T cell receptor beta chains from one sample sequenced in a study of somatic mutations in cytotoxic T cells in rheumatoid arthritis (dated by TCRdb to about 2017). The library was produced with the immunoSEQ multiplex PCR assay. This immuneACCESS table, as held by TCRdb, lists in-frame sequences with V and J called but not all clones. Of the missing ones, under half trace to an unresolved V gene in checked studies; the others have no known cause. The sample table holds approximately 13,000 clones, of which less than 80% were seen once. The ten largest clones capture approximately 29% of the sample. Sample: CD8+ T cells sorted from blood. These receptors all come from an adult with rheumatoid arthritis.

The sample holds one count of this clone. The chain carries TRBV28 and TRBJ2-7; weak D call: TRBD2 (7 bases). Trimming removed 6 bases at V and 1 base at J, with 19 bases between. Germline V gene sequence: CDR1 MDHEN, CDR2 SYDVKM. This CDR3 has 16 amino acids. CDR3 loop: CASRPGTGGASYEQYF. In DNA, the CDR3 is TGTGCCAGCAGACCGGGTACGGGGGGCGCGTCCTACGAGCAGTACTTC.

This clone was counted only a few times. The CDR3 spells CASRMGLAGTETQYF. In nucleotides, the CDR3 is TGTGCCAGCAGGATGGGACTAGCGGGGACAGAGACCCAGTACTTC. The chain is built from TRBV6-5 and TRBJ2-5; 13 nucleotides line up with TRBD2. V dropped 6 bases and J dropped 4; count of bases not matched to a gene: 5. The CDR3 totals 15 residues. The germline V gene encodes CDR1 MNHEY and CDR2 SVGAGI.

This chain joins TRBV4-1 and TRBJ2-4; D not certain. The germline gives CDR1 MGHRA, CDR2 YSYEKL. Trimming took off 4 bases at V and 3 bases at J, with 10 bases between the two ends. The CDR3 contains 14 residues. CDR3 residues: CASSPLIGKNIQYF. In nucleotides, the CDR3 is TGCGCCAGCAGCCCCCTAATTGGCAAAAACATTCAGTACTTC.

This rearrangement joins TRBV4-1 to TRBJ2-7; either TRBD1 or TRBD2 may fit D (5 bases each). CDR1 MGHRA and CDR2 YSYEKL come from the germline V gene. This CDR3 is 14 amino acids long. Between the trimmed V and J ends, which lost 0 bases and 2 bases, there was a span of 8 bases. CDR3 loop: CASSQDLGAYEQYF. CDR3 sequence (DNA): TGCGCCAGCAGCCAAGATCTGGGGGCCTACGAGCAGTACTTC.

The sample holds a few counts of this clone. CDR3 DNA: TGTGCCAGCAGCGAACGGGGGCAAGAGACCCAGTACTTC. This codes for CASSERGQETQYF. This chain uses TRBV11-1 with TRBJ2-5; the D gene is possibly TRBD2 (6 bases). The CDR3 contains 13 residues. Germline CDR1 reads SGHAT; CDR2 reads FQDESV (reference sequence). Trimming shortened V by 5 bases and J by 2 bases, and 9 bases separated the two germline ends.

The chain recombines TRBV7-9 with TRBJ2-5, with D tentatively TRBD1 or TRBD2 (7 bases each). The CDR3 runs to 16 residues. The germline V gene has CDR1 SEHNR and CDR2 FQNEAQ (reference sequence). V was clipped by 4 bases and J by 7 bases, with 22 bases between them. Here the CDR3 DNA reads TGTGCCAGCAGCTCCCCTTTCCAGGGGGGGGGAGGGACCCAGTACTTC. This translates into CASSSPFQGGGGTQYF.

The V call is TRBV7-9, the J call TRBJ1-1; tentative D call: TRBD1 (5 bases). With 2 bases removed from V and 4 bases from J, the gap between germline ends came to 8 bases. CDR1 and CDR2 (germline): SEHNR, FQNEAQ (reference sequence). The length of the CDR3 is 13 residues. CDR3 residues: CASSLPRGTEAFF. For the CDR3, the DNA is TGTGCCAGCAGCTTACCGAGGGGCACTGAAGCTTTCTTT. The full variable domain, completed using reference TRBV7-9 and TRBJ1-1, is DTGVSQNPRHKITKRGQNVTFRCDPISEHNRLYWYRQTLGQGPEFLTYFQNEAQLEKSRLLSDRFSAERPKGSFSTLEIQRTEQGDSAMYLCASSLPRGTEAFFGQGTRLTVV.

The V call is TRBV2, the J call TRBJ1-5, with D possibly TRBD1 on 6 matching bases. CDR3 length equals 15 residues. The germline V and J ends were trimmed by 6 bases and 3 bases, with 15 bases remaining between them. Looked up from germline, CDR1 is SNHLY and CDR2 is FYNNEI. CDR3 nucleotides: TGTGCCAGCAGCGGAGGACAGAGGTTCAATCAGCCCCAGCATTTT. Amino acid sequence: CASSGGQRFNQPQHF. Full variable domain (rest looked up from reference TRBV2 and TRBJ1-5): EPEVTQTPSHQVTQMGQEVILRCVPISNHLYFYWYRQILGQKVEFLVSFYNNEISEKSEIFDDQFSVERPDGSNFTLKIRSTKLEDSAMYFCASSGGQRFNQPQHFGDGTRLSIL.

The chain recombines TRBV6-1 with TRBJ2-7; 7 bases map to TRBD1. The CDR3 has 13 amino acids. V shed 6 bases, J shed 2 bases, and the junction held 4 bases outside the gene matches. Germline V gene sequence: CDR1 MNHNS, CDR2 SASEGT. CDR3 coding DNA: TGTGCCAGCAGGGGGACAGACACCTACGAGCAGTACTTC. Translation: CASRGTDTYEQYF.

The rearrangement uses TRBV20-1 and TRBJ2-7, with a weak D call TRBD2 (5 bases). The CDR3 length is 11 residues. Trimming took 0 bases from V and 11 from J, leaving 11 bases between them. Germline values: CDR1 DFQATT, CDR2 SNEGSKA (reference sequence). The CDR3: CSARDPSREYF. The CDR3 DNA reads as TGCAGTGCTAGAGATCCCTCGCGGGAGTACTTC.

The chain joins TRBV6-5 to TRBJ2-5, with a weak D call TRBD1 (5 bases). V was trimmed by 8 bases and J by 2 bases, leaving 12 bases between them. Germline V lookup: CDR1 MNHEY, CDR2 SVGAGI. The CDR3 is 13 residues long. CDR3 loop: CASSRQGQETQYF. In nucleotides, the CDR3 is TGTGCCAGCTCCCGGCAGGGTCAAGAGACCCAGTACTTC.

The chain is built from TRBV2 and TRBJ1-4, with D perhaps matching TRBD1 (5 bases). V was pared by 0 bases and J by 4 bases, with 18 bases between. CDR1 and CDR2 from the germline V gene are SNHLY and FYNNEI. The CDR3 is made up of 18 amino acids. DNA for the CDR3: TGTGCCAGCAGTGAAGCTGGAGGGGTCCGACGGGGTAATGAAAAACTGTTTTTT. This translates into CASSEAGGVRRGNEKLFF.

The chain combines TRBV14 with TRBJ2-7, with D possibly TRBD2 on 5 matching bases. Per the germline V gene, CDR1 is SGHDN and CDR2 is FVKESK. V was shortened by 4 bases and J by 2 bases, with 6 bases between the two germline ends. This CDR3 region has 12 residues. The CDR3 DNA sequence: TGTGCCAGCAGCCTCGGGACCTACGAGCAGTACTTC. Translation gives CASSLGTYEQYF.

The chain uses TRBV6-5 and TRBJ1-1; TRBD1 is a possible D gene (5 bases). V lost 7 bases and J lost 6, with 18 bases in between. The germline CDR1 and CDR2 sequences are MNHEY and SVGAGI. This CDR3 contains 14 residues. The CDR3 is CASTLRARMAEAFF. In nucleotides, the CDR3 is TGTGCCAGCACCCTCAGGGCCCGGATGGCTGAAGCTTTCTTT.

This sequence joins TRBV4-1 and TRBJ2-3; maybe TRBD1 (5 bases). Germline CDR1 is MGHRA and CDR2 is YSYEKL. The CDR3 is made up of 15 amino acids. V shed 1 base and J shed 2 bases, with 10 bases lying between them. CDR3 protein: CASSQVDRYTDTQYF. Here the CDR3 DNA reads TGCGCCAGCAGCCAAGTTGACAGATACACAGATACGCAGTATTTT.

The gene calls are TRBV6-1 and TRBJ2-1; no reliable D call. V was pared by 0 bases and J by 0 bases, with 6 bases between. Germline V gene sequence: CDR1 MNHNS, CDR2 SASEGT. The CDR3 extends over 15 amino acids. CDR3 amino acids: CASSEADSSYNEQFF. CDR3 nucleotides: TGTGCCAGCAGTGAAGCGGATAGCTCCTACAATGAGCAGTTCTTC.

The V gene is TRBV6-5, the J gene TRBJ2-1; D gene unclear. V was clipped by 4 bases and J by 9 bases, with 22 bases between them. The V gene's germline CDR1 is MNHEY and CDR2 SVGAGI. This CDR3 is 16 amino acids long. CDR3 DNA sequence: TGTGCCAGCAGTTCTATCGAAATCAGTAGTATGGGTGAGCAGTTCTTC. Translation gives CASSSIEISSMGEQFF.

The V and J genes are TRBV30 and TRBJ1-1; D is unresolved. CDR3 length: 14 residues. Germline lookup yields CDR1 GTSNPN and CDR2 SVGIG (reference sequence). V gave up 2 bases and J gave up 3 bases, with 13 bases separating them. The CDR3 nucleotides read TGTGCCTGGAGTCAGACAAGTGGGGACACTGAAGCTTTCTTT. Translation gives CAWSQTSGDTEAFF.

The V call is TRBV11-1, the J call TRBJ2-1, with D perhaps assigned TRBD1 or TRBD2 (7 bases each). The CDR3 spans 15 residues. V gave up 6 bases and J gave up 3 bases, with 15 bases separating them. Per germline, CDR1 SGHAT and CDR2 FQDESV (reference sequence). The CDR3, as DNA: TGTGCCAGCAGGCAGGGGGGGGGCCTCTACAATGAGCAGTTCTTC. It yields the protein CASRQGGGLYNEQFF.

The chain employs TRBV28 and TRBJ1-2; TRBD1 agrees at 10 bases. The CDR3 spans 17 residues. Germline trimming cut 4 bases from V and 6 bases from J; bases unmatched to any gene: 14. Germline values: CDR1 MDHEN, CDR2 SYDVKM. The CDR3 DNA reads TGTGCCAGCAGTTACCGGGACAGGGGACCCCCCGGCAATGGCTACACCTTC. This gives the protein CASSYRDRGPPGNGYTF.

The genes are TRBV27 and TRBJ1-1, with D perhaps matching TRBD1 (5 bases). The CDR3 loop spans 13 amino acids. Per the germline V gene, CDR1 is MNHEY and CDR2 is SMNVEV (reference sequence). Trimming pared 8 bases from V and 3 bases from J, leaving 13 bases between. CDR3 sequence reads: CASSTGRYTEAFF. The DNA for the CDR3 is TGTGCCAGCTCTACGGGACGGTACACTGAAGCTTTCTTT.

The chain couples TRBV28 to TRBJ2-5; tentative D call: TRBD2 (5 bases). Germline V gives CDR1 MDHEN, CDR2 SYDVKM. The V end lost 6 bases, the J end lost 9 bases, and 17 bases lay between the germline ends. The CDR3 extends over 13 amino acids. The CDR3 protein is CASSNLERKAQYF. CDR3 DNA sequence: TGTGCCAGCAGCAACCTGGAGCGGAAGGCCCAGTACTTC.

This chain connects TRBV27 to TRBJ2-7; TRBD1 might be the D (6 bases). This CDR3 is 15 amino acids long. Per germline, CDR1 MNHEY and CDR2 SMNVEV (reference sequence). Trimming pared 6 bases from V and 7 bases from J, leaving 22 bases between. The CDR3 coding sequence is TGTGCCAGCAGCCCAATGACAGGAATCCTATTTGAGCAGTACTTC. This codes for CASSPMTGILFEQYF.

V and J are TRBV4-1 and TRBJ2-1, with TRBD1 identical over 9 bases. CDR1 MGHRA and CDR2 YSYEKL come from the germline V gene. V lost 3 bases and J lost 9; bases outside the gene matches: 9. The CDR3 extends over 15 amino acids. The CDR3, as DNA: TGCGCCAGCAGCCACAACAAGGACAGGGGCGGTGAGCAGTTCTTC. This encodes CASSHNKDRGGEQFF.

The CDR3 region is CASSPGTSGGNEQFF. In DNA form, the CDR3 reads TGTGCCAGCAGCCCTGGGACTAGCGGGGGCAATGAGCAGTTCTTC. V and J are TRBV7-2 and TRBJ2-1; 14 nucleotides line up with TRBD2. V gave up 5 bases and J gave up 6 bases; unmatched junction bases: 3. This CDR3 has 15 amino acids. The germline V gene has CDR1 SGHTA and CDR2 FQGNSA. Full variable domain (rest looked up from reference TRBV7-2 and TRBJ2-1): GAGVSQSPSNKVTEKGKDVELRCDPISGHTALYWYRQSLGQGLEFLIYFQGNSAPDKSGLPSDRFSAERTGGSVSTLTIQRTQQEDSAVYLCASSPGTSGGNEQFFGPGTRLTVL.

The V and J genes are TRBV19 and TRBJ2-1; unclear D gene. The ends were cut back, 3 bases at V and 5 bases at J, with 5 bases in the middle. Germline V gene lookup returns CDR1 LNHDA and CDR2 SQIVND (reference sequence). The CDR3 loop spans 12 amino acids. DNA for the CDR3: TGTGCCAGTAGTATGCAGGACAATGAGCAGTTCTTC. Amino acids: CASSMQDNEQFF.

This chain uses TRBV29-1 with TRBJ2-1, with 10 bases lining up with TRBD2. The J segment lost 7 bases and the V segment lost 4 bases, leaving 10 bases of the junction unmatched. Germline loops: CDR1 SQVTM, CDR2 ANQGSEA. This CDR3 has 15 residues. CDR3 protein: CSVVTAGGPLNEQFF. DNA for the CDR3: TGCAGCGTTGTAACAGCGGGGGGGCCTTTGAATGAGCAGTTCTTC.

The chain is built from TRBV27 and TRBJ2-7; either TRBD1 or TRBD2 may supply D (5 bases each). This CDR3 comprises 16 residues. Germline V gene data show CDR1 as MNHEY and CDR2 as SMNVEV (reference sequence). The V and J ends lost 5 bases and 7 bases respectively, with 24 bases between them. The CDR3 bases are TGTGCCAGCAGTACGGTGTTCGGGACGAAAACTAGGGAGCAGTACTTC. This sequence encodes CASSTVFGTKTREQYF.

This rearrangement joins TRBV9 to TRBJ2-3; the D is unclear. The germline gives CDR1 SGDLS, CDR2 YYNGEE. This CDR3 is built from 15 residues. With 3 bases removed from V and 3 bases from J, the gap between germline ends came to 14 bases. Here the CDR3 reads CASSGSSGFTDTQYF. CDR3 bases: TGTGCCAGCAGCGGGAGTTCGGGCTTTACAGATACGCAGTATTTT.